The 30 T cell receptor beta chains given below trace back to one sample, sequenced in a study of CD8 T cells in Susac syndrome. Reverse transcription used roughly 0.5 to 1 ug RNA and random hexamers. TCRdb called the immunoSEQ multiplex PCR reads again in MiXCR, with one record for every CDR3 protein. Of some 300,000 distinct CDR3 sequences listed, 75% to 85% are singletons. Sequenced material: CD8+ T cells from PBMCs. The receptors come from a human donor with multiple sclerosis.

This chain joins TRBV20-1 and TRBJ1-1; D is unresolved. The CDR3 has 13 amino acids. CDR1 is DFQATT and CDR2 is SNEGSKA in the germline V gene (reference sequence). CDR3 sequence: CRTSGNMNTEAFF. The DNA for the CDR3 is TGCAGAACGTCGGGTAACATGAACACTGAAGCTTTCTTT.

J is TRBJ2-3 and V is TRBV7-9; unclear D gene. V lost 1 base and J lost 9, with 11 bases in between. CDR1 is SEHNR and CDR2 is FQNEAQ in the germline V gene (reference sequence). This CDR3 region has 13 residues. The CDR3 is CASSLEPPLTQYF. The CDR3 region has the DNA TGTGCCAGCAGCTTAGAGCCCCCGTTAACGCAGTATTTT.

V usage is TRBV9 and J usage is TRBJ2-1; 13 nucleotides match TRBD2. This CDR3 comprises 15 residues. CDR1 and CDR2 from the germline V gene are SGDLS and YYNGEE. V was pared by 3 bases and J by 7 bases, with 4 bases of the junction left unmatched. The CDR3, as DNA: TGTGCCAGCAGCGCCGGGACTAGCGGGGTGAATGAGCAGTTCTTC. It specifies CASSAGTSGVNEQFF. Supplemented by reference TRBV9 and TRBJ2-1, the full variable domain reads DSGVTQTPKHLITATGQRVTLRCSPRSGDLSVYWYQQSLDQGLQFLIQYYNGEERAKGNILERFSAQQFPDLHSELNLSSLELGDSALYFCASSAGTSGVNEQFFGPGTRLTVL.

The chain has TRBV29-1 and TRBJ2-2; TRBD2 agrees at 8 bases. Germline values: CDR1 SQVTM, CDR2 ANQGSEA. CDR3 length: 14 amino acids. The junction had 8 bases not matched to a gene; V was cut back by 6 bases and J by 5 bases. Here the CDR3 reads CSVQGAGVTGELFF. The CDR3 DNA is TGCAGCGTACAGGGAGCGGGAGTAACCGGGGAGCTGTTTTTT.

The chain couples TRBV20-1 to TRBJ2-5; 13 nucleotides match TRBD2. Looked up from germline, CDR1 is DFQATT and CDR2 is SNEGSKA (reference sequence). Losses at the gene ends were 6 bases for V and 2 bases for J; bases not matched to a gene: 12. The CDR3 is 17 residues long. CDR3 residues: CSAPSRTSGSNQETQYF. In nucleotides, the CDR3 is TGCAGTGCCCCTTCCCGGACTAGCGGGAGCAATCAAGAGACCCAGTACTTC.

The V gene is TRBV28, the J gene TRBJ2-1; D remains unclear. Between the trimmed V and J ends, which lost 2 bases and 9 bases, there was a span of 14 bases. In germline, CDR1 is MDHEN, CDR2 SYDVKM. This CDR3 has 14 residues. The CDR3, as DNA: TGTGCCAGCAGTTTAATTCACGCTTTGGGTGAGCAGTTCTTC. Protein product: CASSLIHALGEQFF.

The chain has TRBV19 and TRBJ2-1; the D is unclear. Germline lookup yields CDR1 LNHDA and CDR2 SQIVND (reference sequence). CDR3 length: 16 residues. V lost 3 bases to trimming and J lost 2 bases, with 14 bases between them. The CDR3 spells CASSIFLSRAYNEQFF. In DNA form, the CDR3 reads TGTGCCAGTAGTATTTTCCTCTCTAGGGCCTACAATGAGCAGTTCTTC.

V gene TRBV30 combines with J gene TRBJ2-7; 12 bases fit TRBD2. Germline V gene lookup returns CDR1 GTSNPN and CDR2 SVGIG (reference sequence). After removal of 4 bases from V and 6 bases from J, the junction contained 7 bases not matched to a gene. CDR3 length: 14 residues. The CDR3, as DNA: TGTGCCTGGACAAGACTAGCGGGAGCGGCCGAGCAGTACTTC. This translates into CAWTRLAGAAEQYF.

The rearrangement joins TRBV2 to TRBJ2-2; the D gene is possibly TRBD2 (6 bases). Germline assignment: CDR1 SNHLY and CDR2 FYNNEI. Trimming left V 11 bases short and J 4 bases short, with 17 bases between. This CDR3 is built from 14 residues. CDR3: CAGSRLVGTGELFF. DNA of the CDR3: TGTGCCGGCTCTCGACTAGTCGGCACCGGGGAGCTGTTTTTT. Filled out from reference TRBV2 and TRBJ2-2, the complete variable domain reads EPEVTQTPSHQVTQMGQEVILRCVPISNHLYFYWYRQILGQKVEFLVSFYNNEISEKSEIFDDQFSVERPDGSNFTLKIRSTKLEDSAMYFCAGSRLVGTGELFFGEGSRLTVL.

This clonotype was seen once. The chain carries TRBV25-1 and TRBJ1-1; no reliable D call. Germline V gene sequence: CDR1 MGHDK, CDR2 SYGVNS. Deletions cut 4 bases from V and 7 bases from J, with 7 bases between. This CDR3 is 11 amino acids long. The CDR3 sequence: CASSGGDEAFF. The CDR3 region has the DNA TGTGCCAGCAGTGGCGGGGATGAAGCTTTCTTT.

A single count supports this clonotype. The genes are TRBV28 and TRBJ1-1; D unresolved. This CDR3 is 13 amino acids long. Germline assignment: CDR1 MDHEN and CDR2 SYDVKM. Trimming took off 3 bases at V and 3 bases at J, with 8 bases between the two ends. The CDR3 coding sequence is TGTGCCAGCAGTTTCATTCCGGACACTGAAGCTTTCTTT. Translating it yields CASSFIPDTEAFF.

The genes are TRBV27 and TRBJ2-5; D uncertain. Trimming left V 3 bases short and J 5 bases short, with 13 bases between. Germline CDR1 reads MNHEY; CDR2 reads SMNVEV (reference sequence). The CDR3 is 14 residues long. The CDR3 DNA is TGTGCCAGCAGTTTTTGGACCGGCGACGAGACCCAGTACTTC. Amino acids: CASSFWTGDETQYF.

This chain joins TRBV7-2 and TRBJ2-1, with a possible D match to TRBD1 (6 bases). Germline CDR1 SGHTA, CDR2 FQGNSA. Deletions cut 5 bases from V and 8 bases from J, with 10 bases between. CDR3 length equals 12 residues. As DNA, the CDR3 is TGTGCCAGCAGCCACACAGGGTATGAGCAGTTCTTC. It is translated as CASSHTGYEQFF.

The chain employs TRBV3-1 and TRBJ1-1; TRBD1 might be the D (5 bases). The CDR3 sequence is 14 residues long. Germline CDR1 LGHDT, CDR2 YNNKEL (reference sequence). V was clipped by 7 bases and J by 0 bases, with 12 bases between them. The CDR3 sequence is CASKPDTMNTEAFF. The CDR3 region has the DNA TGTGCCAGCAAACCGGACACAATGAACACTGAAGCTTTCTTT.

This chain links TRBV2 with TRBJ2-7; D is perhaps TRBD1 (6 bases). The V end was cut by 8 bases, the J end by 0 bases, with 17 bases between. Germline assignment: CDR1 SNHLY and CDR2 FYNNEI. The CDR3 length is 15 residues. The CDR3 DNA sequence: TGTGCCAGCTCCTTCGACAGGTTCCTCTCCTACGAGCAGTACTTC. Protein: CASSFDRFLSYEQYF.

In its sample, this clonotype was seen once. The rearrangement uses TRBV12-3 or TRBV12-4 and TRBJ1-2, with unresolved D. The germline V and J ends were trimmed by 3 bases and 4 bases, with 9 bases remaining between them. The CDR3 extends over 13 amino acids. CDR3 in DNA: TGTGCCAGCAGTTTTTCGCCGACCTATGGCTACACCTTC. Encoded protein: CASSFSPTYGYTF.

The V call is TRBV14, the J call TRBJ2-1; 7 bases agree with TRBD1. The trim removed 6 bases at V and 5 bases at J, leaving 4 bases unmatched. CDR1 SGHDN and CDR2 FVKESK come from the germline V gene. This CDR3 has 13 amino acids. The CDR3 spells CASRGTDNNEQFF. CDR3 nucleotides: TGTGCCAGCAGAGGGACAGACAACAATGAGCAGTTCTTC.

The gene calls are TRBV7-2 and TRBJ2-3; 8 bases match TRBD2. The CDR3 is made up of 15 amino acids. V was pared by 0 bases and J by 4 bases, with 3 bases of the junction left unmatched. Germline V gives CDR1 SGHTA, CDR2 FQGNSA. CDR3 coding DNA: TGTGCCAGCAGCTTAGCCCTGACTAGCGCAGATACGCAGTATTTT. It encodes CASSLALTSADTQYF.

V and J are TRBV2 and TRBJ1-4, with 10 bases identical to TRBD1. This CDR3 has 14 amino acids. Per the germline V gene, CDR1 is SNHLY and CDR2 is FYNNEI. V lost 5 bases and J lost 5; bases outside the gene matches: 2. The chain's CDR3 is CASSWTGGNEKLFF. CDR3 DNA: TGTGCCAGCAGTTGGACAGGGGGGAATGAAAAACTGTTTTTT.

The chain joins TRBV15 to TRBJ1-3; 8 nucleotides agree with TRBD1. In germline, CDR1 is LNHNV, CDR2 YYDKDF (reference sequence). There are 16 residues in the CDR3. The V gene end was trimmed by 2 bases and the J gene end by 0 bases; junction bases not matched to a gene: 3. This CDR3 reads CATSRTTGGSGNTIYF. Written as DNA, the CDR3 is TGTGCCACCAGCAGAACTACAGGGGGCTCTGGAAACACCATATATTTT.

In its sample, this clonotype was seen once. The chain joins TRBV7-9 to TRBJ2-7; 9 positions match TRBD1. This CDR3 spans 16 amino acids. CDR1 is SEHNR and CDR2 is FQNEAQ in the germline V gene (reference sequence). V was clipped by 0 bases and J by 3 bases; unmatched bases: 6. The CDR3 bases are TGTGCCAGCAGCTTAGCAGGGACAGGGATTTTCTACGAGCAGTACTTC. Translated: CASSLAGTGIFYEQYF.

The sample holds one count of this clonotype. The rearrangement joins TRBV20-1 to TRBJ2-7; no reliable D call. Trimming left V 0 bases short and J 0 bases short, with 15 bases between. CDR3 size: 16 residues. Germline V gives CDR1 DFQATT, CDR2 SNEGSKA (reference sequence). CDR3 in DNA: TGCAGTGCTAGAGACATAAGCGCCCCGCTCTCCTACGAGCAGTACTTC. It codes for CSARDISAPLSYEQYF.

CDR3 sequence (DNA): TGCAGCGTTGTTTCGGAGCTCTCTAACTATGGCTACACCTTC. Translating it yields CSVVSELSNYGYTF. The chain uses TRBV29-1 and TRBJ1-2; no definite D call. Trimming shortened V by 4 bases and J by 0 bases, and 12 bases separated the two germline ends. CDR3 length: 14 amino acids. CDR1 SQVTM and CDR2 ANQGSEA come from the germline V gene.

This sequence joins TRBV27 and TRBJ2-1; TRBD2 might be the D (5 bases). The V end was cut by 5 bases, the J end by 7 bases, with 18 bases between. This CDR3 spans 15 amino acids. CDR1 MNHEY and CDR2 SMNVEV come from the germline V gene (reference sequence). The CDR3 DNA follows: TGTGCCAGCAGTATCTTGGACTCCCTTCGAAATGAGCAGTTCTTC. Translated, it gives CASSILDSLRNEQFF.

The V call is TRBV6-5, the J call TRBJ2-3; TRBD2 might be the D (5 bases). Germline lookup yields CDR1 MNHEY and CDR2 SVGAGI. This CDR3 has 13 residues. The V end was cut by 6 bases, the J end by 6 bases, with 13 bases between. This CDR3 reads CASRAGGLDTQYF. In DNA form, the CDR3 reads TGTGCCAGCAGGGCGGGTGGGCTGGATACGCAGTATTTT.

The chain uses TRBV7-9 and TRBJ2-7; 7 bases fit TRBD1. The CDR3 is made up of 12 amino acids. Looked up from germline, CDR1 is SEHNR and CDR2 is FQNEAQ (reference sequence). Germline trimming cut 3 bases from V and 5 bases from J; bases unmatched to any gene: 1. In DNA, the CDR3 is TGTGCCAGCAGCTTGACAGGGAACGAGCAGTACTTC. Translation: CASSLTGNEQYF.

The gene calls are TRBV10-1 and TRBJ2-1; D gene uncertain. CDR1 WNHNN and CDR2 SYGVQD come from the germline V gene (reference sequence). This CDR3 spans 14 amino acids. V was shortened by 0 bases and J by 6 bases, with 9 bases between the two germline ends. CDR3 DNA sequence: TGCGCCAGCAGTGAGTCCACGCCGGTCAATGAGCAGTTCTTC. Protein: CASSESTPVNEQFF.

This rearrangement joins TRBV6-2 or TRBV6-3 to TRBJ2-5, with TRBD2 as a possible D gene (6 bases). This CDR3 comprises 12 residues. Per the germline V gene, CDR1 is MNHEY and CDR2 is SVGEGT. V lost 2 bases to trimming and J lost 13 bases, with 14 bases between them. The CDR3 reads CASSYLRDSMYF. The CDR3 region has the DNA TGTGCCAGCAGTTACCTCCGGGACTCCATGTACTTC.

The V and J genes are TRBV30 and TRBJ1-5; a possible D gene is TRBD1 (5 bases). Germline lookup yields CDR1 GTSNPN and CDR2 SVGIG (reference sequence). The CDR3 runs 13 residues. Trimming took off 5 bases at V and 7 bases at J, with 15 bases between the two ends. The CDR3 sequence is CAWAQGPGQPQHF. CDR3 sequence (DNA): TGTGCCTGGGCGCAGGGTCCGGGGCAGCCCCAGCATTTT.

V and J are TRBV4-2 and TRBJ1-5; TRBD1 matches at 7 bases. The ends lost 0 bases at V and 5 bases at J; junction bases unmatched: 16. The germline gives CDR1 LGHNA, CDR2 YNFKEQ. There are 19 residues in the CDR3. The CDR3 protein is CASSQDARQGSYNYQPQHF. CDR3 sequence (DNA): TGTGCCAGCAGCCAAGATGCGCGACAGGGAAGTTATAATTATCAGCCCCAGCATTTT.